The 24 T cell receptor beta chains listed next were all sequenced from one sample in a study of siplizumab effects on memory and regulatory T cells. Assay: immunoSEQ multiplex PCR; the TCRdb copy retains only in-frame clones and omits some. The sample holds around 82,000 clones; 90% to 95% are singletons and the top ten take about 4.5%. Sequencing was carried out using CD8+ T cells sorted from blood. These receptors all stem from a human donor in good health.

This chain joins TRBV4-2 and TRBJ2-3; D unresolved. The germline V gene has CDR1 LGHNA and CDR2 YNFKEQ. The CDR3 sequence is 13 residues long. Between the trimmed V and J ends, which lost 2 bases and 5 bases, there was a span of 8 bases. Here the CDR3 reads CASSQPPGDTQYF. CDR3 sequence (DNA): TGTGCCAGCAGCCAACCCCCGGGAGATACGCAGTATTTT.

This chain joins TRBV6-5 and TRBJ2-7; D is possibly TRBD1 (5 bases). The CDR3 extends over 15 amino acids. V gave up 5 bases and J gave up 2 bases, with 16 bases separating them. Germline lookup yields CDR1 MNHEY and CDR2 SVGAGI. CDR3 coding DNA: TGTGCCAGCAGTCAGGACACATATGTGCCCTACGAGCAGTACTTC. As protein: CASSQDTYVPYEQYF.

Turning to this clone: The sample holds other DNA sequences that translate to the same CDR3. The chain joins TRBV10-3 to TRBJ1-5, with unresolved D. V lost 0 bases and J lost 0, with 6 bases in between. Germline CDR1 reads ENHRY; CDR2 reads SYGVKD. This CDR3 spans 15 amino acids. CDR3 sequence reads: CAISESPDSNQPQHF. CDR3 DNA: TGTGCCATCAGTGAGTCGCCAGATAGCAATCAGCCCCAGCATTTT.

V gene TRBV11-2 combines with J gene TRBJ1-2; 7 bases are shared with TRBD1. CDR1 and CDR2 (germline): SGHAT, FQNNGV. This CDR3 region has 15 residues. The V segment lost 1 base and the J segment 6 bases; nucleotides outside the gene matches: 8. The CDR3 region is CASSLVGAGQNGYTF. The CDR3 nucleotides read TGTGCCAGCAGCTTAGTGGGTGCGGGACAGAATGGCTACACCTTC. Looking up the rest from reference TRBV11-2 and TRBJ1-2 gives the full variable domain: EAGVAQSPRYKIIEKRQSVAFWCNPISGHATLYWYQQILGQGPKLLIQFQNNGVVDDSQLPKDRFSAERLKGVDSTLKIQPAKLEDSAVYLCASSLVGAGQNGYTFGSGTRLTVV.

V is TRBV5-4 and J is TRBJ2-5; TRBD1 matches 9 bases. Germline lookup yields CDR1 SGHNT and CDR2 YYREEE (reference sequence). The V and J ends lost 3 bases and 5 bases, in that order; junction bases with no gene match: 11. This CDR3 is built from 16 residues. The CDR3 reads CASSSPAGTGNETQYF. The DNA for the CDR3 is TGTGCCAGCAGCTCCCCTGCCGGGACAGGGAATGAGACCCAGTACTTC.

This chain links TRBV5-6 with TRBJ2-2; D is uncertain. CDR3 length: 12 residues. V lost 3 bases to trimming and J lost 6 bases, with 6 bases between them. Germline CDR1 SGHDT, CDR2 YYEEEE. CDR3 DNA sequence: TGTGCCAGCAGCTCCAGTTCCGGGGAGCTGTTTTTT. Translating it yields CASSSSSGELFF.

The gene calls are TRBV30 and TRBJ1-3; D remains unclear. There are 13 residues in the CDR3. CDR1 and CDR2 (germline): GTSNPN, SVGIG (reference sequence). Trimming stripped 2 bases from V and 1 base from J, with 6 bases between. CDR3 sequence reads: CAWSRDSGNTIYF. DNA of the CDR3: TGTGCCTGGAGTAGGGATTCTGGAAACACCATATATTTT.

This clone has only one observation. This rearrangement joins TRBV30 to TRBJ1-1; possibly TRBD1 for D (5 bases). The length of the CDR3 is 14 residues. Germline assignment: CDR1 GTSNPN and CDR2 SVGIG (reference sequence). Trimming took 0 bases from V and 0 from J, leaving 8 bases between them. CDR3 sequence (DNA): TGTGCCTGGAGTGTTACAGGCATGAACACTGAAGCTTTCTTT. This encodes CAWSVTGMNTEAFF.

The CDR3 here is CARPVHPHEQFF. The CDR3 coding sequence is TGTGCCCGCCCGGTGCACCCTCATGAGCAGTTCTTC. The V gene is TRBV12-5, the J gene TRBJ2-1; D is undetermined. This CDR3 spans 12 amino acids. Germline CDR1 and CDR2: LGHNT and FRNRAP.

This clone has just a few counts. J is TRBJ2-3 and V is TRBV11-2; no clear D. Trimming pared 0 bases from V and 2 bases from J, leaving 6 bases between. The CDR3 length is 14 residues. From germline, CDR1 is SGHAT and CDR2 FQNNGV. Written as DNA, the CDR3 is TGTGCCAGCAGCTTAGAACAGTACACAGATACGCAGTATTTT. Its translation is CASSLEQYTDTQYF.

The chain uses TRBV7-3 and TRBJ1-3; D unclear. The CDR3 is made up of 15 amino acids. Trimming removed 1 base from V and 1 base from J, with 8 bases in between. Germline V CDR1 and CDR2: SGHTA, FQGTGA. This CDR3 is CASSLNGGSGNTIYF. The CDR3 region has the DNA TGTGCCAGCAGCTTAAATGGAGGGTCTGGAAACACCATATATTTT.

The V gene is TRBV27, the J gene TRBJ2-3, with TRBD2 matching over 12 bases. This CDR3 contains 16 residues. Germline CDR1 MNHEY, CDR2 SMNVEV (reference sequence). Germline trimming cut 1 base from V and 4 bases from J; bases unmatched to any gene: 3. The CDR3 loop reads CASSLLLAGGPDTQYF. CDR3 nucleotide sequence: TGTGCCAGCAGTTTATTACTAGCGGGGGGTCCAGATACGCAGTATTTT.

The chain uses TRBV9 and TRBJ2-5; D call uncertain. The CDR3 runs to 13 residues. Germline lookup yields CDR1 SGDLS and CDR2 YYNGEE. Trimming removed 2 bases from V and 1 base from J, with 6 bases in between. CDR3 amino acids: CASSVLSQETQYF. The DNA for the CDR3 is TGTGCCAGCAGCGTCCTTAGCCAAGAGACCCAGTACTTC.

This chain uses TRBV2 with TRBJ1-1; D ambiguous. The CDR3 is 15 residues long. Germline V gives CDR1 SNHLY, CDR2 FYNNEI. Trimming shortened V by 2 bases and J by 0 bases, and 10 bases separated the two germline ends. The CDR3 reads CASSESRGMNTEAFF. The CDR3 bases are TGTGCCAGCAGTGAATCACGGGGAATGAACACTGAAGCTTTCTTT.

The CDR3, as DNA: TGTGCCGTACCGGGAATACTCCAAGAGACCCAGTACTTC. It encodes CAVPGILQETQYF. This sequence joins TRBV7-9 and TRBJ2-5, with D possibly TRBD2 on 5 matching bases. Trimming took 11 bases from V and 1 from J, leaving 14 bases between them. The CDR3 extends over 13 amino acids. Germline lookup yields CDR1 SEHNR and CDR2 FQNEAQ (reference sequence).

This chain links TRBV23-1 with TRBJ1-3; 12 nucleotides align to TRBD1. TRBV23-1 is known as an ORF, though its function is uncertain. J gave up 0 bases and V 3 bases, and 6 bases lay outside the gene matches. This CDR3 is built from 18 residues. In nucleotides, the CDR3 is TGCGCCAGCAGTCAGGGACAGGGGGCTTCCATCTCTGGAAACACCATATATTTT. It translates to CASSQGQGASISGNTIYF.

This clone was seen once. V gene TRBV19 combines with J gene TRBJ2-7; D gene ambiguous. With 3 bases removed from V and 7 bases from J, the gap between germline ends came to 13 bases. Germline values: CDR1 LNHDA, CDR2 SQIVND (reference sequence). The CDR3 has 13 amino acids. CDR3 coding DNA: TGTGCCAGTAGTATTTCGGACGGTGGGGAGCAGTACTTC. Translating it yields CASSISDGGEQYF. Full variable domain (remainder filled in from reference TRBV19 and TRBJ2-7): DGGITQSPKYLFRKEGQNVTLSCEQNLNHDAMYWYRQDPGQGLRLIYYSQIVNDFQKGDIAEGYSVSREKKESFPLTVTSAQKNPTAFYLCASSISDGGEQYFGPGTRLTVT.

The chain combines TRBV6-5 with TRBJ2-1; maybe TRBD1 (5 bases). The CDR3 extends over 14 amino acids. Trimming took 2 bases from V and 5 from J, leaving 10 bases between them. Germline V gene sequence: CDR1 MNHEY, CDR2 SVGAGI. The CDR3 sequence is CASSYSRADNEQFF. The DNA for the CDR3 is TGTGCCAGCAGTTACAGCAGGGCGGACAATGAGCAGTTCTTC.

The gene calls are TRBV7-9 and TRBJ1-6; 9 bases align to TRBD1. The CDR3 contains 18 residues. CDR1 and CDR2 from the germline V gene are SEHNR and FQNEAQ (reference sequence). V dropped 4 bases and J dropped 1; count of bases not matched to a gene: 8. The DNA for the CDR3 is TGTGCCAGCAGCTACACCGGGACAGGGTATTCCTATAATTCACCCCTCCACTTT. As protein: CASSYTGTGYSYNSPLHF.

This clone was counted a single time. This chain connects TRBV5-6 to TRBJ2-5; 9 bases match TRBD1. The V and J ends lost 3 bases and 5 bases, in that order; junction bases with no gene match: 14. CDR1 and CDR2 (germline): SGHDT, YYEEEE. The CDR3 covers 17 residues. The CDR3 loop reads CASSSSGTGWVSETQYF. CDR3 DNA sequence: TGTGCCAGCAGCTCCTCCGGGACAGGGTGGGTCTCCGAGACCCAGTACTTC.

This clone has a single count. V and J are TRBV11-3 and TRBJ2-5, with 7 bases fitting TRBD1. The V gene's germline CDR1 is SGHNT and CDR2 YENEEA. J gave up 0 bases and V 6 bases, and 4 bases lay outside the gene matches. CDR3 size: 14 residues. The CDR3 protein is CASSLDRYQETQYF. CDR3 coding DNA: TGTGCCAGCAGTTTGGACAGGTACCAAGAGACCCAGTACTTC.

DNA of the CDR3: TGTGCCAGCGCCCCGCCCGCTAGCGGGGGGGCTGGGACGCAGTATTTT. It translates to CASAPPASGGAGTQYF. The chain employs TRBV7-9 and TRBJ2-3, with 12 positions matching TRBD2. From germline, CDR1 is SEHNR and CDR2 FQNEAQ (reference sequence). This CDR3 is built from 16 residues. Germline trimming cut 8 bases from V and 9 bases from J; bases unmatched to any gene: 15. The full variable domain, its missing parts supplied by reference TRBV7-9 and TRBJ2-3, is DTGVSQNPRHKITKRGQNVTFRCDPISEHNRLYWYRQTLGQGPEFLTYFQNEAQLEKSRLLSDRFSAERPKGSFSTLEIQRTEQGDSAMYLCASAPPASGGAGTQYFGPGTRLTVL.

Concerning this clone: Other nucleotide sequences from this sample produce the same CDR3. J is TRBJ2-1 and V is TRBV7-9, with D hard to call. Trimming pared 1 base from V and 1 base from J, leaving 2 bases between. The CDR3 sequence is 13 residues long. Germline CDR1 and CDR2: SEHNR and FQNEAQ (reference sequence). CDR3 in amino acids: CASSLDSYNEQFF. The CDR3 bases are TGTGCCAGCAGCTTAGATTCCTACAATGAGCAGTTCTTC.

The count of this clone is one. The J gene is TRBJ2-4, the V gene TRBV2, with a tentative D call TRBD2 (6 bases). The length of the CDR3 is 18 residues. V lost 1 base and J 0 bases, leaving 16 bases between the germline ends. The germline CDR1 and CDR2 sequences are SNHLY and FYNNEI. CDR3 sequence (DNA): TGTGCCAGCAGTGAAGGGTTTATAGGGACTTTAGCCAAAAACATTCAGTACTTC. Its protein product is CASSEGFIGTLAKNIQYF.